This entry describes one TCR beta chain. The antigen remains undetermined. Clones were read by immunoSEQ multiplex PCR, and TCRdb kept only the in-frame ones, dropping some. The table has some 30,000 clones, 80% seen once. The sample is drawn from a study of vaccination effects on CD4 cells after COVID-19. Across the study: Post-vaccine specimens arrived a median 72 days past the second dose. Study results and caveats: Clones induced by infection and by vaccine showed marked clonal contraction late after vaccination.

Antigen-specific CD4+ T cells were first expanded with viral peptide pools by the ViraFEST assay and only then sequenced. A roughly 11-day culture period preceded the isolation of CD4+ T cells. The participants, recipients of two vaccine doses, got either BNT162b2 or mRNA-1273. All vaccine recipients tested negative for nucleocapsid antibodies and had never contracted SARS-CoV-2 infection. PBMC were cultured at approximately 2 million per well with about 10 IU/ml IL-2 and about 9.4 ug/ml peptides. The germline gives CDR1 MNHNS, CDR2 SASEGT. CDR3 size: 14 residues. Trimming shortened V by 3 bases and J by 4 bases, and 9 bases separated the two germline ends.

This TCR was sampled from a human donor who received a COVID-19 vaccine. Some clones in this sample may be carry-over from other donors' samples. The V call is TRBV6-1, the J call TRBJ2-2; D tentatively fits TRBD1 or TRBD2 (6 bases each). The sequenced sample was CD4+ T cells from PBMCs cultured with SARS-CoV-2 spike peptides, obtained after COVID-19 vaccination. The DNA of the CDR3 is TGTGCCAGCAGTGATGGGGGGCCCACCGGGGAGCTGTTTTTT. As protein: CASSDGGPTGELFF.